The clone carrying this T cell receptor (beta chain) has just a few counts. Sequenced by immunoSEQ multiplex PCR; TCRdb stores in-frame clones only, minus some. The table lists some 190,000 clones, roughly 81% of them singletons. The V gene's germline CDR1 is SGHRS and CDR2 YFSETQ. J gave up 6 bases and V 6 bases, and 11 bases lay outside the gene matches. This CDR3 contains 15 residues. This specimen belongs to a study of blood T cell repertoires in COVID-19. The sample comprised peripheral blood. The receptor was isolated from a woman in her 70s with active or convalescent COVID-19. The gene calls are TRBV5-1 and TRBJ1-2; TRBD1 matches at 10 bases. The CDR3 reads CASTTYPGTGDGYTF. The CDR3, as DNA: TGCGCCAGCACCACATACCCCGGGACAGGGGATGGCTACACCTTC. Variable domain in full (rest from reference TRBV5-1 and TRBJ1-2): KAGVTQTPRYLIKTRGQQVTLSCSPISGHRSVSWYQQTPGQGLQFLFEYFSETQRNKGNFPGRFSGRQFSNSRSEMNVSTLELGDSALYLCASTTYPGTGDGYTFGSGTRLTVV.